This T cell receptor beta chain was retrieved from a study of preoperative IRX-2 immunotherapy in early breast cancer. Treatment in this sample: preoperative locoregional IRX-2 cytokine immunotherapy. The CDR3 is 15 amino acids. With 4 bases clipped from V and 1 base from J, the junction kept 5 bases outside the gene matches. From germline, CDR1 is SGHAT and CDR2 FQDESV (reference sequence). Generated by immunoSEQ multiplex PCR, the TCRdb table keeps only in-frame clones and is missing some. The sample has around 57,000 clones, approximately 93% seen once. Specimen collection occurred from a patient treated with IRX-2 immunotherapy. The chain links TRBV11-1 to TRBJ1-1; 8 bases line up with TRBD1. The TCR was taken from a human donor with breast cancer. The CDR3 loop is CASSSSGQGNTEAFF. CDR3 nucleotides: TGTGCCAGCAGCTCTTCCGGACAGGGGAACACTGAAGCTTTCTTT. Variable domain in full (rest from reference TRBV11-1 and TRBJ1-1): EAEVAQSPRYKITEKSQAVAFWCDPISGHATLYWYRQILGQGPELLVQFQDESVVDDSQLPKDRFSAERLKGVDSTLKIQPAELGDSAMYLCASSSSGQGNTEAFFGQGTRLTVV.